The entry below describes one T cell receptor beta chain. This clone was seen a handful of times. The antigen it binds to is not known. No per-base quality is available; no much larger clone lies one base away. This entry is derived from a study of CD8+ T cells in alopecia areata (dated by TCRdb to between 2017 and 2018). With respect to the entire study: The treated patients took part in an open-label pilot trial in which moderate-to-severe alopecia areata was treated with oral tofacitinib at 5 to 10 mg twice daily. Tofacitinib was given for 6 to 18 months, followed by 6 months of follow-up off drug to assess delayed response and recurrence. The study used high-throughput TCRbeta sequencing to examine T cell clonal expansion in alopecia areata, in both the C3H/HeJ mouse model and human patients. Scalp tissue and sorted CD4+ and CD8+ peripheral blood T cells from patchy and totalis/universalis alopecia areata patients and from healthy controls were covered by human TCRbeta sequencing. Biopsies were taken from tofacitinib-treated patients at baseline and at 4 and 24 weeks of treatment, and a later scalp biopsy was taken in several of the tofacitinib-treated patients. Clonality in the scalp was compared among normal scalp (n=4), patchy alopecia areata scalp (n=8), and alopecia totalis/universalis scalp (n=8). The RNA source kit depended on sample type: the PAXgene miRNA kit for fixed scalp, the miRNeasy kit for PBMCs, and the RNeasy kit for mouse skin. TCRbeta CDR3 regions were amplified by immunoSEQ multiplex PCR using 35 Vbeta forward and 13 Jbeta reverse primers.

The germline V gene gives CDR1 as SQVTM and CDR2 as ANQGSEA. The CDR3 numbers 13 residues from cysteine through phenylalanine. Only CDR3 DNA is held: 39 bases, read in frame from base 1. The trim is 4 bases for V and 4 bases for J, with a gap of 11 bases between the germline ends. The time point label on this specimen signifies: baseline before oral tofacitinib. Lesional scalp punch biopsies and peripheral blood were obtained from alopecia areata patients. PBMCs were isolated by density centrifugation and stained for CD3, CD4 and CD8, after which CD4+ and CD8+ T cells were sorted on a FACSAria. The research as a whole found: Compared with mice, TCR sequences shared between patients were less clear, possibly partly because of HLA diversity across the patient population. Unlike mouse skin, where gammadelta T cells dominate, normal human skin contains resident alphabeta T cells that get sequenced too, which complicates analysis of the scalp TCR repertoire. Compared with normal scalp, lesional scalp had higher clonality and more expanded CD8+ clones, particularly in alopecia totalis/universalis, a pattern that suggests antigenic drive.

Library generation was performed with the immunoSEQ multiplex PCR assay. RNA was extracted from all samples and reverse transcribed into cDNA as template for TCR sequencing. First-strand cDNA was synthesized with SuperScript III using a 2:1 mix of oligo-dT and random hexamers. Amplification bias was assessed with a synthetic immune receptor repertoire, and residual bias was removed computationally. The published analysis was carried out like this. Raw reads were preprocessed to remove errors, and CDR3 was defined according to IMGT conventions as the region from the conserved cysteine to phenylalanine. Clonality was calculated as 1 minus Shannon entropy normalized by log2 of the number of productive unique TCRs. Scalp TCRbeta sequences were cross-referenced with sorted blood CD4 and CD8 repertoires so that the CD4 or CD8 identity of scalp clones could be inferred. This is the immuneACCESS table as TCRdb keeps it, with only in-frame sequences that have V and J called. A part of the clones is gone; compared with another copy, unresolved V genes explain less than half, and the rest is unexplained. V and J calls and clone size come straight from that table; D and trimming were deduced from the DNA. The sample contains 200,000 to 250,000 clones, more than 45% of them found a single time. The ten largest clones represent approximately 0.45% of the sample.

The sample here was CD4+ T cells sorted from blood, taken at week 0. The clonotype comes from a human donor with alopecia areata. Recombination connected TRBV29-1 to TRBJ1-5; TRBD1 could be the D gene, as 5 bases match. The DNA sequence is given as TGCAGCGTTGCTCAGGGAGGTAATCAGCCCCAGCATTTT. This sequence encodes CSVAQGGNQPQHF.